These T cell receptor beta chains were read from a single sample in a study of T cells in Graves' hyperthyroidism and ophthalmopathy. From the multiplex PCR reads, TCRdb called clonotypes with MiXCR, one entry per CDR3 protein. The sample gives about 350,000 distinct CDR3 sequences, 18% of which show up once; around a sixth is in the top ten. The sequencing input was blood. The origin of the receptors is a woman in her thirties or forties with Graves' ophthalmopathy. Each CDR3 is given with its conserved first and last residue. The D gene is left open where the match is weak. The size entry is marked missing in some rows and otherwise reads once, few, many or a size class.

J gene | V gene | D gene | clone size | CDR3 DNA | CDR3 protein
TRBJ1-5 | TRBV6-5 | - | many | TGTGCCAGCAGTTACTCGAGGGGTAATCAGCCCCAGCATTTT | CASSYSRGNQPQHF
TRBJ2-7 | TRBV7-2 | TRBD1 | many | TGTGCCAGCAGGCAGACAGGGGCGTCCTACGAGCAGTACTTC | CASRQTGASYEQYF
TRBJ1-2 | TRBV12-3/TRBV12-4 | - | - | TGTGCCAGCAGTCCTTTCCCGGGACGCAAAAACTATGGCTACACCTTC | CASSPFPGRKNYGYTF
TRBJ2-7 | TRBV7-8 | - | many | TGTGCCAGCAGCTTAGACTTTTCCTACGAGCAGTACTTC | CASSLDFSYEQYF
TRBJ1-5 | TRBV19 | - | many | TGTGCCAGTAGTATTCTCCTAGACAATCAGCCCCAGCATTTT | CASSILLDNQPQHF
TRBJ2-7 | TRBV12-3/TRBV12-4 | TRBD2 | many | TGTGCCAGCAGCCGAAGCGGGAGGGCCGCCAACGAGCAGTACTTC | CASSRSGRAANEQYF
TRBJ1-2 | TRBV6-4 | - | many | TGTGCCAGCAGTCTGGACAGAAACTATGGCTACATCTTC | CASSLDRNYGYIF
TRBJ2-7 | TRBV7-2 | - | many | TGTGTCAGCAGCTTCGACCGAGCCTACGAGCAGTACTTC | CVSSFDRAYEQYF
TRBJ1-1 | TRBV5-1 | - | once | TGCGCCAGCAGCTTGGCACGGGAGACTGAAGCTTTCTTT | CASSLARETEAFF
TRBJ1-3 | TRBV11-2 | - | many | TGTGCCAGCAGTTTAAGGGGGAACGGTGGAAACACCATATATTTT | CASSLRGNGGNTIYF
TRBJ2-5 | TRBV7-2 | - | many | TGTGCCAGCAGTCGGGGAGACCGGGAGACCCAGTACTTC | CASSRGDRETQYF
TRBJ2-7 | TRBV28 | - | many | TGTGCCAGCAGCTTACGAGCAACACAGCAGTACTTC | CASSLRATQQYF
TRBJ1-2 | TRBV12-3/TRBV12-4 | TRBD1 | few | TGTGCCAGCAGTTTTACCCTGGACAGGGGATCGAACGGGAAAGGCTACACCTTC | CASSFTLDRGSNGKGYTF
TRBJ2-7 | TRBV9 | - | - | TGTGTCAGCAGCGTAGGGGCCGTCGGCTCCTACGAGCAGTACTTC | CVSSVGAVGSYEQYF
TRBJ2-6 | TRBV29-1 | - | - | TGCAGCGTCATTGGGGGAAGTATGGGGGCCAACGTCCTGACTTTC | CSVIGGSMGANVLTF
TRBJ2-5 | TRBV6-1 | TRBD2 | few | TGTGCCAGCAGTCCGGGACTAGCGGGCCGAGGGACCCAGTACTTC | CASSPGLAGRGTQYF
TRBJ1-1 | TRBV4-1 | - | many | TGCGCCAGCAGCTTAAGATTTTTCGACACTGAAGCTTTCTTT | CASSLRFFDTEAFF
TRBJ2-5 | TRBV24-1 | - | many | TGTGCCACCAGTGATTTGAATCAGGGGTTAGAGACCCAGTACTTC | CATSDLNQGLETQYF
TRBJ1-5 | TRBV6-1 | - | many | TGTGCCAGCGAAATGTCGGGTCTCCTGGATCAGCCCCAGCATTTT | CASEMSGLLDQPQHF
TRBJ1-3 | TRBV30 | - | many | TGTGCCTGGACGTACGGAAACACCATATATTTT | CAWTYGNTIYF
TRBJ2-6 | TRBV4-3 | - | few | TGCGCCAGCAGCCAAGACAGTTACTCTGGGGCCAACGTCCTGACTTTC | CASSQDSYSGANVLTF
TRBJ1-2 | TRBV6-1 | - | - | TGTGCCAGCAGTGCACCGGGACCGCGGGGCAACTATGGCTACACCTTC | CASSAPGPRGNYGYTF